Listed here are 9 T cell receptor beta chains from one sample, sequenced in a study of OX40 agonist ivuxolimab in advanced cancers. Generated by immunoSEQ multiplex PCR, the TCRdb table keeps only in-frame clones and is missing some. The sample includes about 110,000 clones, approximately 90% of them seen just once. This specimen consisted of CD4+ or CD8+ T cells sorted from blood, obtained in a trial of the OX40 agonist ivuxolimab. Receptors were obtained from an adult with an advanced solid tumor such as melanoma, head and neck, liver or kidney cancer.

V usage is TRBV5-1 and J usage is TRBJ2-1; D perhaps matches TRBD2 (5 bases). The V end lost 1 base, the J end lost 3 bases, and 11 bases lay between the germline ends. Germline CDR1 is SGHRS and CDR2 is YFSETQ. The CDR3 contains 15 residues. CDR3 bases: TGCGCCAGCAGCTTGAATGGTGCGGGCTACAATGAGCAGTTCTTC. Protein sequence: CASSLNGAGYNEQFF.

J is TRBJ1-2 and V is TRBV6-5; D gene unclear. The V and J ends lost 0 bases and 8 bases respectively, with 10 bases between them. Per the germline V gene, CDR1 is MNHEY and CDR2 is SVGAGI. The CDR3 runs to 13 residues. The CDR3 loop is CASSYSAREGYTF. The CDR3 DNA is TGTGCCAGCAGTTACTCGGCCCGGGAAGGCTACACCTTC.

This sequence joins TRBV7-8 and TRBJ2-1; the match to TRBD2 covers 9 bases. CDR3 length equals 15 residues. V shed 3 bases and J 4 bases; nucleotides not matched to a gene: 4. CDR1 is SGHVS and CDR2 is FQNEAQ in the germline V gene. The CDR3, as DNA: TGTGCCAGCAGCTTTTCTAGCGGGGTGTACAATGAGCAGTTCTTC. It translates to CASSFSSGVYNEQFF. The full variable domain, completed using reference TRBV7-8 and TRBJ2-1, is GAGVSQSPRYKVAKRGQDVALRCDPISGHVSLFWYQQALGQGPEFLTYFQNEAQLDKSGLPSDRFFAERPEGSVSTLKIQRTQQEDSAVYLCASSFSSGVYNEQFFGPGTRLTVL.

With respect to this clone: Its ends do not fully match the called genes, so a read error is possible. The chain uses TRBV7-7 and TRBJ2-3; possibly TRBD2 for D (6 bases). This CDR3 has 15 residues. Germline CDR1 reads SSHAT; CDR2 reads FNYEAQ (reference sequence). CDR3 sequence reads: CASSPGETSTDTQYF. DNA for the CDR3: TGTGCTAGCAGCCCGGGAGAAACTAGCACAGATACGCAGTATTTT. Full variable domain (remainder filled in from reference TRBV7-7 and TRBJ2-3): GAGVSQSPRYKVTKRGQDVTLRCDPISSHATLYWYQQALGQGPEFLTYFNYEAQPDKSGLPSDRFSAERPEGSISTLTIQRTEQRDSAMYRCASSPGETSTDTQYFGPGTRLTVL.

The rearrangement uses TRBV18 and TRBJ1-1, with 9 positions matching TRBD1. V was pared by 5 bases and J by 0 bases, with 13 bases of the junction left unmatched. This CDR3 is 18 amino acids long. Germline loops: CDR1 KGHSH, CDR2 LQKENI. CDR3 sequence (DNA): TGTGCCAGCTCAAGGAAGCCGGGACAGGGAAACATGAACACTGAAGCTTTCTTT. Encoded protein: CASSRKPGQGNMNTEAFF.

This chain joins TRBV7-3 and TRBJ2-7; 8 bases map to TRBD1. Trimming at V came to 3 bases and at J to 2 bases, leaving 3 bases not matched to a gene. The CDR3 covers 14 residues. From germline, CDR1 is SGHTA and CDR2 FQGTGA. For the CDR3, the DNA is TGTGCCAGCAGCTTTGGACAGGGACCCTACGAGCAGTACTTC. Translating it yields CASSFGQGPYEQYF.

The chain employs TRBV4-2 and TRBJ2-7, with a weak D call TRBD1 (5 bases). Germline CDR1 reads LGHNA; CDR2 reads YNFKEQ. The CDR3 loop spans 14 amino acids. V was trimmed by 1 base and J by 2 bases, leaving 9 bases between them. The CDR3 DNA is TGTGCCAGCAGCCAAGCTGACAGCACCTACGAGCAGTACTTC. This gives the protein CASSQADSTYEQYF.

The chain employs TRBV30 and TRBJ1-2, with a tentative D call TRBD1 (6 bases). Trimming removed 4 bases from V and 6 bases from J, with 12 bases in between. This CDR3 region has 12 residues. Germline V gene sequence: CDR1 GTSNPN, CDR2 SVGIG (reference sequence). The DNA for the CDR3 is TGTGCCTGGAACAGGGCCAGGGATGGCTACACCTTC. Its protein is CAWNRARDGYTF.

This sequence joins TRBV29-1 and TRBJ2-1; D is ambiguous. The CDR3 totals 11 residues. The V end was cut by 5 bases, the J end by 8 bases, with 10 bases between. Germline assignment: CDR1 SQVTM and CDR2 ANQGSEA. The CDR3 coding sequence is TGCAGCGTTAGTCTGACGGATGAGCAGTTCTTC. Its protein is CSVSLTDEQFF.